What follows describes a single T cell receptor (beta chain). These data come from a study of CD8+ T cells in alopecia areata. Once RNA had been extracted, it was reverse transcribed into cDNA to act as the sequencing template. Assay used: immunoSEQ multiplex PCR; TCRdb lists only in-frame clones, some missing. The data show roughly 140,000 clones, with roughly 46% seen just once and roughly 0.99% held by the top ten. Germline-derived CDR1 and CDR2 are SGHRS and YFSETQ. Trimming cost V 3 bases and J 2 bases; bases outside gene matches: 3. The CDR3 is 16 amino acids. The chain recombines TRBV5-1 with TRBJ2-3; 13 positions match TRBD2. This specimen was CD4+ T cells sorted from blood, taken at week 0. The clonotype was recovered from a human donor with alopecia areata. The DNA for the CDR3 is TGCGCCAGCAGCTGGGGACTAGCGGGATCCACAGATACGCAGTATTTT. Translation: CASSWGLAGSTDTQYF.